One and the same sample provided the 27 T cell receptor beta chains below, sequenced in a study of response to subunit inactivated influenza vaccine. Each CDR3 protein gets one entry after TCRdb re-called the RT-PCR reads with MiXCR. The top ten clones hold roughly 7.2% of a sample with 600,000 to 700,000 distinct CDR3 sequences, roughly 15% of them seen once. The material sequenced was PBMCs from blood, taken around two weeks before vaccination. Receptor source: a man in his fifties who received an inactivated influenza vaccine.

Points on this clonotype: The conserved final phenylalanine or tryptophan is absent from the CDR3, which likely points to a read error. The chain couples TRBV4-2 to TRBJ2-1; 13 bases match TRBD2. Losses at the gene ends were 1 base for V and 9 bases for J; bases not matched to a gene: 9. CDR1 is LGHNA and CDR2 is YNFKEQ in the germline V gene. The CDR3 spans 17 residues. The CDR3 bases are TGTGCCAGCAGCCAAGCCCCGGGACTAGCGGGGTCGGGTGAGCAGTTCCTC. It specifies CASSQAPGLAGSGEQFL.

This clonotype was observed a few times. The chain is built from TRBV18 and TRBJ1-1; D possibly corresponds to TRBD1 (5 bases). Between the trimmed V and J ends, which lost 3 bases and 2 bases, there was a span of 16 bases. The CDR3 is 16 amino acids. Per the germline V gene, CDR1 is KGHSH and CDR2 is LQKENI. The CDR3 loop is CASSPRQTDSNTEAFF. CDR3 in DNA: TGTGCCAGCTCACCCCGGCAGACAGATTCTAACACTGAAGCTTTCTTT.

The CDR3 nucleotides read TGTGCCAGCAGCCAACCTAGCGGGGTATACAATGAGCAGTTCTTC. Protein product: CASSQPSGVYNEQFF. The V gene is TRBV4-2, the J gene TRBJ2-1; 9 positions agree with TRBD2. The germline gives CDR1 LGHNA, CDR2 YNFKEQ. V was clipped by 2 bases and J by 4 bases; unmatched bases: 3. This CDR3 region has 15 residues.

This clonotype showed up just a few times. This chain connects TRBV4-2 to TRBJ2-1, with D uncertain. CDR3 length equals 14 residues. Deletions cut 0 bases from V and 8 bases from J, with 11 bases between. CDR1 and CDR2 from the germline V gene are LGHNA and YNFKEQ. As DNA, the CDR3 is TGTGCCAGCAGCCAAGATGCGGTATCCTATGAGCAGTTCTTC. It encodes CASSQDAVSYEQFF.

This clonotype was recorded a few times. The chain links TRBV9 to TRBJ2-1; no definite D call. Per germline, CDR1 SGDLS and CDR2 YYNGEE. V was shortened by 0 bases and J by 8 bases, with 9 bases between the two germline ends. CDR3 length: 13 residues. The CDR3 sequence is CASSVVEGYEQFF. The CDR3 coding sequence is TGTGCCAGCAGCGTAGTAGAAGGGTATGAGCAGTTCTTC. Based on the CDR3 plus reference TRBV9 and TRBJ2-1, the full variable domain is DSGVTQTPKHLITATGQRVTLRCSPRSGDLSVYWYQQSLDQGLQFLIQYYNGEERAKGNILERFSAQQFPDLHSELNLSSLELGDSALYFCASSVVEGYEQFFGPGTRLTVL.

Many counts were recorded for this clonotype. The CDR3 DNA follows: TGTGCCAGCAGCCACCGGGACACCTCTGGAAACACCATATATTTT. Translation: CASSHRDTSGNTIYF. This chain connects TRBV6-1 to TRBJ1-3; TRBD1 might be the D (6 bases). Per germline, CDR1 MNHNS and CDR2 SASEGT. This CDR3 region has 15 residues. Trimming stripped 6 bases from V and 0 bases from J, with 12 bases between.

This clonotype was counted between two and nine times. CDR3 DNA sequence: TGTGCCAGCAGCTTAGGAACCGGGACAGGGCTTCTGGATGAGCAGTTCTTC. Translation gives CASSLGTGTGLLDEQFF. This rearrangement joins TRBV7-9 to TRBJ2-1; 9 positions match TRBD1. Germline CDR1 and CDR2: SEHNR and FQNEAQ (reference sequence). V was pared by 1 base and J by 8 bases, with 12 bases of the junction left unmatched. The CDR3 has 17 residues.

The table lists this clonotype with a few counts. V is TRBV10-3 and J is TRBJ2-1; D ambiguous. Germline CDR1 reads ENHRY; CDR2 reads SYGVKD. This CDR3 spans 16 amino acids. The V gene lost 2 bases and the J gene lost 2 bases, with 13 bases spanning the gap. CDR3 sequence: CAISEAAKSTYNEQFF. The CDR3 DNA reads TGTGCCATCAGTGAGGCCGCGAAAAGCACCTACAATGAGCAGTTCTTC.

V is TRBV7-9 and J is TRBJ2-4, with D perhaps TRBD1 (8 bases). From germline, CDR1 is SEHNR and CDR2 FQNEAQ (reference sequence). The CDR3 runs 16 residues. V shed 4 bases and J shed 0 bases, with 13 bases lying between them. The CDR3 loop is CASSSQGGLAKNIQYF. In DNA form, the CDR3 reads TGTGCCAGCAGCTCACAGGGGGGGCTAGCCAAAAACATTCAGTACTTC.

This clonotype was counted a few times. The chain joins TRBV11-1 to TRBJ2-1, with D uncertain. There are 11 residues in the CDR3. The V gene's germline CDR1 is SGHAT and CDR2 FQDESV (reference sequence). The V end lost 1 base, the J end lost 8 bases, and 3 bases lay between the germline ends. In DNA, the CDR3 is TGTGCCAGCAGCTTAGAATATGAGCAGTTCTTC. Protein: CASSLEYEQFF. Filled out from reference TRBV11-1 and TRBJ2-1, the complete variable domain reads EAEVAQSPRYKITEKSQAVAFWCDPISGHATLYWYRQILGQGPELLVQFQDESVVDDSQLPKDRFSAERLKGVDSTLKIQPAELGDSAMYLCASSLEYEQFFGPGTRLTVL.

This clonotype was detected a few times. The CDR3 here is CASSELVNYGYTF. The CDR3 DNA reads as TGTGCCAGCAGTGAACTGGTAAACTATGGCTACACCTTC. The V and J genes are TRBV2 and TRBJ1-2; D is unresolved. The germline V and J ends were trimmed by 2 bases and 2 bases, with 6 bases remaining between them. In germline, CDR1 is SNHLY, CDR2 FYNNEI. This CDR3 has 13 residues. The full variable domain, its missing parts supplied by reference TRBV2 and TRBJ1-2, is EPEVTQTPSHQVTQMGQEVILRCVPISNHLYFYWYRQILGQKVEFLVSFYNNEISEKSEIFDDQFSVERPDGSNFTLKIRSTKLEDSAMYFCASSELVNYGYTFGSGTRLTVV.

This clonotype was counted many times. This chain uses TRBV5-1 with TRBJ2-7; tentatively, D is TRBD1 (6 bases). CDR1 and CDR2 (germline): SGHRS, YFSETQ. This CDR3 spans 16 amino acids. The V end lost 4 bases, the J end lost 0 bases, and 17 bases lay between the germline ends. The chain's CDR3 is CASSLAGTQVSYEQYF. CDR3 sequence (DNA): TGCGCCAGCAGCCTAGCCGGGACACAGGTCTCCTACGAGCAGTACTTC.

This clonotype was counted once. This chain uses TRBV28 with TRBJ2-7; D is possibly TRBD1 (6 bases). Germline V CDR1 and CDR2: MDHEN, SYDVKM. The V end lost 6 bases, the J end lost 3 bases, and 18 bases lay between the germline ends. This CDR3 is built from 15 residues. The chain's CDR3 is CASRSPRGAYYEQYF. The CDR3 coding sequence is TGTGCCAGCAGGTCCCCCAGGGGAGCGTACTACGAGCAGTACTTC. The full variable domain, with the rest looked up from reference TRBV28 and TRBJ2-7, is DVKVTQSSRYLVKRTGEKVFLECVQDMDHENMFWYRQDPGLGLRLIYFSYDVKMKEKGDIPEGYSVSREKKERFSLILESASTNQTSMYLCASRSPRGAYYEQYFGPGTRLTVT.

The chain joins TRBV29-1 to TRBJ2-3, with a weak D call TRBD2 (5 bases). The CDR3 loop spans 13 amino acids. V lost 8 bases and J 6 bases, leaving 18 bases between the germline ends. The germline V gene has CDR1 SQVTM and CDR2 ANQGSEA. DNA of the CDR3: TGCAGCACGTTGGGGAGAGGAGTGGATACGCAGTATTTT. Translating gives CSTLGRGVDTQYF.

This clonotype was recorded many times. The rearrangement links TRBV7-9 to TRBJ2-1; possible D gene TRBD1, 6 bases. Trimming took 5 bases from V and 12 from J, leaving 17 bases between them. The germline V gene encodes CDR1 SEHNR and CDR2 FQNEAQ (reference sequence). CDR3 size: 13 residues. The CDR3 protein is CASSQDSRTGQFF. In DNA form, the CDR3 reads TGTGCCAGCAGCCAGGACAGCCGCACGGGGCAGTTCTTC.

This clonotype was counted between two and nine times. V gene TRBV20-1 combines with J gene TRBJ2-7; 9 positions agree with TRBD1. This CDR3 comprises 11 residues. Germline-derived CDR1 and CDR2 are DFQATT and SNEGSKA (reference sequence). Trimming removed 4 bases from V and 11 bases from J; junction bases left unmatched: 6. CDR3 protein: CSANLGQGKYF. CDR3 sequence (DNA): TGCAGTGCTAACCTCGGACAGGGGAAGTACTTC.

V usage is TRBV7-2 and J usage is TRBJ2-7, with TRBD2 matching over 9 bases. Germline V gene sequence: CDR1 SGHTA, CDR2 FQGNSA. Trimming cost V 5 bases and J 2 bases; bases outside gene matches: 7. The CDR3 extends over 15 amino acids. CDR3: CASSGRTSDTYEQYF. CDR3 DNA: TGTGCCAGCAGCGGCCGGACTAGCGATACCTACGAGCAGTACTTC.

This chain links TRBV27 with TRBJ1-6, with no clear D. The CDR3 totals 15 residues. Trimming took 3 bases from V and 7 from J, leaving 13 bases between them. Germline-derived CDR1 and CDR2 are MNHEY and SMNVEV (reference sequence). The CDR3 DNA reads TGTGCCAGCAGTTTCCCTCCTCCGGGGAATTCACCCCTCCACTTT. Protein sequence: CASSFPPPGNSPLHF.

The chain has TRBV5-1 and TRBJ2-1; no firm D call. The CDR3 has 14 amino acids. Between the trimmed V and J ends, which lost 5 bases and 4 bases, there was a span of 13 bases. Germline V CDR1 and CDR2: SGHRS, YFSETQ. As DNA, the CDR3 is TGCGCCAGCAGACCTCAGACCAGTTACAATGAGCAGTTCTTC. Protein: CASRPQTSYNEQFF. The whole variable domain, remainder taken from reference TRBV5-1 and TRBJ2-1, is KAGVTQTPRYLIKTRGQQVTLSCSPISGHRSVSWYQQTPGQGLQFLFEYFSETQRNKGNFPGRFSGRQFSNSRSEMNVSTLELGDSALYLCASRPQTSYNEQFFGPGTRLTVL.

This clonotype has more than one count but fewer than ten. The chain couples TRBV4-2 to TRBJ2-7; TRBD1 matches 10 bases. Trimming took 4 bases from V and 5 from J; bases not matched to a gene: 11. The germline V gene encodes CDR1 LGHNA and CDR2 YNFKEQ. CDR3 length: 16 amino acids. The CDR3 sequence: CASSPPGTGEVDEQYF. Here the CDR3 DNA reads TGTGCCAGCAGCCCCCCTGGGACAGGGGAGGTGGACGAGCAGTACTTC.

The V call is TRBV5-1, the J call TRBJ1-1, with no clear D. V lost 5 bases and J 1 base, leaving 12 bases between the germline ends. This CDR3 contains 14 residues. Germline CDR1 is SGHRS and CDR2 is YFSETQ. Here the CDR3 reads CASSSFSGNTEAFF. In DNA form, the CDR3 reads TGCGCCAGCAGTTCCTTCTCCGGGAACACTGAAGCTTTCTTT.

This clonotype has a handful of counts. The V gene is TRBV7-9, the J gene TRBJ2-1; 10 bases line up with TRBD2. The CDR3 spans 16 residues. Germline CDR1 is SEHNR and CDR2 is FQNEAQ (reference sequence). The J segment lost 6 bases and the V segment lost 4 bases, leaving 9 bases of the junction unmatched. The CDR3 region has the DNA TGTGCCAGCAGCTCGGTGTTTCTAGCGGGGGTCAATGAGCAGTTCTTC. Protein sequence: CASSSVFLAGVNEQFF. Drawing the rest from reference TRBV7-9 and TRBJ2-1, the complete variable domain is DTGVSQNPRHKITKRGQNVTFRCDPISEHNRLYWYRQTLGQGPEFLTYFQNEAQLEKSRLLSDRFSAERPKGSFSTLEIQRTEQGDSAMYLCASSSVFLAGVNEQFFGPGTRLTVL.

The rearrangement joins TRBV27 to TRBJ2-7; D is perhaps TRBD1 (5 bases). Looked up from germline, CDR1 is MNHEY and CDR2 is SMNVEV (reference sequence). The CDR3 extends over 13 amino acids. Trimming cost V 5 bases and J 3 bases, with 11 bases left between them. In nucleotides, the CDR3 is TGTGCCAGCAGTGCACAGGTCGGCTACGAGCAGTACTTC. It specifies CASSAQVGYEQYF.

The V and J genes are TRBV6-5 and TRBJ2-3; D gene ambiguous. The germline CDR1 and CDR2 sequences are MNHEY and SVGAGI. The length of the CDR3 is 12 residues. Trimming pared 6 bases from V and 10 bases from J, leaving 14 bases between. The CDR3 loop reads CASRNRKQAQYF. The CDR3 DNA reads TGTGCCAGCAGAAACCGCAAGCAGGCGCAGTATTTT.

The gene calls are TRBV30 and TRBJ1-4; 7 bases map to TRBD1. The CDR3 loop spans 14 amino acids. CDR1 and CDR2 from the germline V gene are GTSNPN and SVGIG (reference sequence). Trimming removed 0 bases from V and 10 bases from J; junction bases left unmatched: 8. The CDR3 DNA reads TGTGCCTGGAGTGTGACAGGGTCAGCTGGAAAACTGTTTTTT. This translates into CAWSVTGSAGKLFF.

The chain combines TRBV7-8 with TRBJ2-7; TRBD1 aligns across 7 bases. The length of the CDR3 is 14 residues. Germline assignment: CDR1 SGHVS and CDR2 FQNEAQ. V lost 7 bases, J lost 0 bases, and 6 bases stayed unmatched. The CDR3 nucleotides read TGTGCCAGCAACCGGGACAGATACTCCTACGAGCAGTACTTC. Translated: CASNRDRYSYEQYF. The whole variable domain, remainder taken from reference TRBV7-8 and TRBJ2-7, is GAGVSQSPRYKVAKRGQDVALRCDPISGHVSLFWYQQALGQGPEFLTYFQNEAQLDKSGLPSDRFFAERPEGSVSTLKIQRTQQEDSAVYLCASNRDRYSYEQYFGPGTRLTVT.

The table lists this clonotype with a few counts. This chain joins TRBV6-2 or TRBV6-3 and TRBJ2-2; D gene unclear. Between the trimmed V and J ends, which lost 2 bases and 6 bases, there was a span of 7 bases. This CDR3 has 13 amino acids. CDR1 is MNHEY and CDR2 is SVGEGT in the germline V gene. CDR3 sequence (DNA): TGTGCCAGCAGTTACCAGGTCGCCGGGGAGCTGTTTTTT. It encodes CASSYQVAGELFF.